This TCR beta chain is from a study of blood T cell repertoires in COVID-19. Study-level background: The United States, Italy and Spain supplied acute and convalescent COVID-19 samples. Sample material is recorded as cDNA or gDNA derived from T cells, B-cell-depleted T cells, or PBMCs.

Per the authors' pipeline: From reference gene primer amplification, estimates of nucleated cell counts were derived. TCRdb keeps only in-frame clones here, not all; method: immunoSEQ multiplex PCR. V and J calls and clone size are those listed in that table; D and trimming were worked out from the DNA. The sample records some 63,000 clones, 75% to 85% being singletons. With 8 bases clipped from V and 6 bases from J, the junction kept 7 bases outside the gene matches. Per germline, CDR1 SNHLY and CDR2 FYNNEI. The CDR3 has 13 amino acids. V gene TRBV2 combines with J gene TRBJ2-1, with TRBD2 matching 7 bases. Source material: peripheral blood. This sequence was found in a human donor in a cohort sampled during active COVID-19. The CDR3 here is CASGLAVFNEQFF. CDR3 DNA sequence: TGTGCCAGCGGGCTAGCGGTATTCAATGAGCAGTTCTTC.